These 11 T cell receptor beta chains came from one sample sequenced in a study of shared clonotypes between healthy human individuals. Using immunoSEQ multiplex PCR, the repertoire was profiled, and TCRdb retains in-frame clones only, with some absent. The repertoire holds some 470,000 clones, less than 80% seen once, with approximately 13% in the top ten. Sequencing input: PBMCs. The receptor source for this set is a woman between 35 and 50 years old in good health. Some clones in this sample may be carry-over from other donors' samples.

The genes are TRBV4-2 and TRBJ2-2; 9 bases fit TRBD2. Looked up from germline, CDR1 is LGHNA and CDR2 is YNFKEQ. Trimming took 1 base from V and 5 from J; bases not matched to a gene: 14. CDR3 length: 19 residues. CDR3 amino acids: CASSQGGTPLAGKTGELFF. Written as DNA, the CDR3 is TGTGCCAGCAGCCAAGGAGGAACCCCACTAGCGGGTAAGACCGGGGAGCTGTTTTTT.

This clone was seen ten or more times. The sample holds other DNA sequences that translate to the same CDR3. The chain is built from TRBV7-3 and TRBJ2-1; the match to TRBD2 covers 7 bases. Looked up from germline, CDR1 is SGHTA and CDR2 is FQGTGA. CDR3 length: 13 residues. After removal of 3 bases from V and 7 bases from J, the junction contained 3 bases not matched to a gene. DNA of the CDR3: TGTGCCAGCAGCTTTGGGACTAATAATGAGCAGTTCTTC. Protein sequence: CASSFGTNNEQFF.

This rearrangement joins TRBV2 to TRBJ1-3, with D hard to call. The germline CDR1 and CDR2 sequences are SNHLY and FYNNEI. CDR3 length equals 15 residues. The V gene lost 0 bases and the J gene lost 2 bases, with 8 bases spanning the gap. CDR3 amino acids: CASSEADGTGNTIYF. The CDR3 nucleotides are TGTGCCAGCAGTGAAGCGGACGGAACTGGAAACACCATATATTTT.

The chain uses TRBV6-1 and TRBJ2-5; possibly TRBD1 for D (6 bases). The V end was cut by 6 bases, the J end by 4 bases, with 15 bases between. CDR3 length: 14 residues. The germline V gene has CDR1 MNHNS and CDR2 SASEGT. The CDR3 is CASRAEQGRETQYF. The CDR3 bases are TGTGCCAGCAGGGCCGAGCAGGGGAGAGAGACCCAGTACTTC.

This rearrangement joins TRBV7-2 to TRBJ1-3; D might be TRBD1 (6 bases). The CDR3 is 16 residues long. V was shortened by 4 bases and J by 0 bases, with 13 bases between the two germline ends. Germline values: CDR1 SGHTA, CDR2 FQGNSA. CDR3 amino acids: CASSWGTRASGNTIYF. The CDR3 DNA reads TGTGCCAGCAGCTGGGGGACAAGGGCCTCTGGAAACACCATATATTTT.

The CDR3, as DNA: TGTGCCAGCTGGGGAACCGGGTCGAAGAACAATGAGCAGTTCTTC. Amino acids: CASWGTGSKNNEQFF. The chain has TRBV27 and TRBJ2-1; D uncertain. The CDR3 runs 15 residues. CDR1 MNHEY and CDR2 SMNVEV come from the germline V gene (reference sequence). Trimming left V 8 bases short and J 5 bases short, with 19 bases between.

For the CDR3, the DNA is TGTGCCAGCAGTGGAGACCCCGTCGGGCAGTACTTC. This codes for CASSGDPVGQYF. This chain joins TRBV28 and TRBJ2-7, with D unresolved. Trimming shortened V by 5 bases and J by 9 bases, and 14 bases separated the two germline ends. This CDR3 spans 12 amino acids. CDR1 is MDHEN and CDR2 is SYDVKM in the germline V gene.

This rearrangement joins TRBV18 to TRBJ2-1, with 9 positions matching TRBD1. Germline loops: CDR1 KGHSH, CDR2 LQKENI. This CDR3 is built from 16 residues. J gave up 8 bases and V 1 base, and 9 bases lay outside the gene matches. The CDR3 region has the DNA TGTGCCAGCTCACCACTTCCGGGACAGGGCTTCGATGAGCAGTTCTTC. Amino acid sequence: CASSPLPGQGFDEQFF.

The chain combines TRBV5-6 with TRBJ2-1; D unclear. The V gene lost 2 bases and the J gene lost 3 bases, with 12 bases spanning the gap. The CDR3 consists of 15 residues. Per germline, CDR1 SGHDT and CDR2 YYEEEE. This chain's CDR3 is CASSFARTGYNEQFF. The CDR3 region has the DNA TGTGCCAGCAGCTTTGCTAGAACGGGCTACAATGAGCAGTTCTTC. The whole variable domain, filled in from reference TRBV5-6 and TRBJ2-1, reads DAGVTQSPTHLIKTRGQQVTLRCSPKSGHDTVSWYQQALGQGPQFIFQYYEEEERQRGNFPDRFSGHQFPNYSSELNVNALLLGDSALYLCASSFARTGYNEQFFGPGTRLTVL.

This clone appeared a few times. This is likely an artifact of a read error, given a far larger clone one base away. Other DNA sequences in the same sample also yield this CDR3. CDR3 residues: CAWSVGGELFF. In DNA form, the CDR3 reads TGTGCCTGGAGTGTAGGCGGTGAGCTGTTTTTT. This sequence joins TRBV30 and TRBJ2-2; D uncertain. V gave up 0 bases and J gave up 11 bases, with 7 bases separating them. The length of the CDR3 is 11 residues. CDR1 is GTSNPN, CDR2 SVGIG, per germline (reference sequence).

The table lists this clone with a few counts. The V and J genes are TRBV2 and TRBJ2-7, with D perhaps matching TRBD1 or TRBD2 (6 bases each). Trimming left V 6 bases short and J 6 bases short, with 24 bases between. The V gene's germline CDR1 is SNHLY and CDR2 FYNNEI. The CDR3 spans 16 residues. The CDR3 DNA reads as TGTGCCAGCAGGAACGTCGCAGGGGCCACCGGGGGCGAGCAGTACTTC. As protein: CASRNVAGATGGEQYF.